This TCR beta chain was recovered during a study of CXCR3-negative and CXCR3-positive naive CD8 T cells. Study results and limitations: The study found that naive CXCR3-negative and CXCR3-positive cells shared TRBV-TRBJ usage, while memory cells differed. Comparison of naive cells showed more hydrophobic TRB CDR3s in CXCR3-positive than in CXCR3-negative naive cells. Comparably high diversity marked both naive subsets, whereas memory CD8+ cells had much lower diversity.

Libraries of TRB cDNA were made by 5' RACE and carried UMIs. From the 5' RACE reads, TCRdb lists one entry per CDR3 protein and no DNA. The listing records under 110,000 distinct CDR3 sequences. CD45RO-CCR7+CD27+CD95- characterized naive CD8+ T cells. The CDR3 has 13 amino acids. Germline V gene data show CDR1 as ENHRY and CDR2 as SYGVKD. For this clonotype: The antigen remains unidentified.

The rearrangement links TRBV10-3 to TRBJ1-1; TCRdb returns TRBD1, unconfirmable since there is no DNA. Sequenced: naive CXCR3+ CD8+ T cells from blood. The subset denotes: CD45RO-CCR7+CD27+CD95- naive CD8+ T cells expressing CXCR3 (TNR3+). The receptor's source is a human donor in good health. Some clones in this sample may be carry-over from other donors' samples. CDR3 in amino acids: CAIRPTGAAEAFF.